This TCR beta chain was retrieved from a study of regulatory T cells in long-lasting Graves disease. Across the study: Patients met the persistent Graves' disease definition after over 5 years of antithyroid drugs with positive TSH receptor antibodies. Overall study findings and caveats: Among samples with persistent disease, TRBV28, TRBJ1-2 and TRBJ2-5 were favored. The small sample size may have reduced accuracy.

This clonotype was seen at least ten times. Its antigen is as yet unknown. iRepertoire HTBI primers and Arm-PCR of CDR3 regions built TCR beta libraries. In the authors' workflow: Identified segments across samples numbered some 62 TRBV and roughly 15 TRBJ. TCRdb re-called the multiplex PCR reads with MiXCR, one entry per CDR3 protein. TCRdb, not the authors, supplied the V and J calls. The data hold about 660,000 distinct CDR3 sequences, with about 30% observed a single time. The CDR3 spans 14 residues. Germline V gene data show CDR1 as SNHLY and CDR2 as FYNNEI. V dropped 5 bases and J dropped 6 bases, with 17 bases sitting between them. Time point described: persistent/refractory GD, antithyroid drugs over 5 years with positive TRAb. Generation of the TCR library employed RNA extracted from PBMCs.

The receptor's source is a female donor with Graves disease. This specimen was peripheral blood mononuclear cells (PBMCs), taken when the disease was refractory, from a patient treated with antithyroid drugs. The chain couples TRBV2 to TRBJ2-7; a weak D match, TRBD2 (6 bases). This CDR3 is CASSPGSGSGEQYF. In DNA, the CDR3 is TGTGCCAGCAGTCCCGGGAGCGGGTCTGGCGAGCAGTACTTC.